The clone carrying this T cell receptor (beta chain) showed up just once. As yet, its antigen is unknown. Generated by immunoSEQ multiplex PCR, the TCRdb table keeps only in-frame clones and is missing some. The sample records fewer than 35,000 clones, 94% being singletons. This entry belongs to a study of PD-1 blockade in classical Hodgkin lymphoma. Documented time point: newly diagnosed, previously untreated cHL patient sample. Peripheral samples used as comparators were newly diagnosed, untreated classical Hodgkin lymphoma PBMCs. Study-wide findings and caveats: A reduction in baseline TCR diversity was reportedly seen in newly diagnosed patients relative to healthy donors.

V was cut by 4 bases and J by 1 base, with 5 bases left in between. The CDR3 loop spans 12 amino acids. Germline assignment: CDR1 SGHNT and CDR2 YYREEE (reference sequence). V usage is TRBV5-4 and J usage is TRBJ2-5; D may be TRBD2 (5 bases). The clonotype comes from a human donor with classical Hodgkin lymphoma. The sample was peripheral blood mononuclear cells (PBMCs). For the CDR3, the DNA is TGTGCCAGCAGCCGGGGCCAAGAGACCCAGTACTTC. It yields the protein CASSRGQETQYF. Together with reference TRBV5-4 and TRBJ2-5, the CDR3 gives the full variable domain: ETGVTQSPTHLIKTRGQQVTLRCSSQSGHNTVSWYQQALGQGPQFIFQYYREEENGRGNFPPRFSGLQFPNYSSELNVNALELDDSALYLCASSRGQETQYFGPGTRLLVL.